This T cell receptor (beta chain) was sequenced in a study of T cell responses to AZD1222 COVID-19 vaccine. Study-wide results and caveats: Sampling that yielded the repertoires occurred only after the peak T cell response. Donors skewed white British and female; clonal diversity was possibly underestimated.

The protocol was immunoSEQ multiplex PCR, while the TCRdb copy is restricted to in-frame clones and leaves out a portion. The sample consists of roughly 100,000 clones, 92% of them appearing once. Regarding this clone: What it binds is unknown.

This sequence originates from an adult in good health. The sample consisted of peripheral blood, taken on day 0 of AZD1222 vaccination.

The CDR3 DNA sequence: TGTGCCAGCAGCCAAGTGGCCCTCCCAGATACGCAGTATTTT. Its protein is CASSQVALPDTQYF. The genes are TRBV3-1 (or the pseudogene TRBV3-2) and TRBJ2-3; no clear D. CDR1 and CDR2 (germline): LGHDT, YNNKEL (reference sequence). This CDR3 has 14 amino acids. V lost 1 base to trimming and J lost 4 bases, with 9 bases between them.